This is a list of T cell receptor beta chains from one sample in a study of shared clonotypes between healthy human individuals. Generated by immunoSEQ multiplex PCR, the TCRdb table keeps only in-frame clones and is missing some. This table has about 2.4 million clones, more than 90% appearing once. Source material: naive CD4+ T cells sorted from blood. These receptor sequences come from a young man in good health. CDR3s include the opening cysteine and the closing phenylalanine or tryptophan. The listing skips clone size in some rows; elsewhere it reads once, few, many or a size class.

size: NA
length: 15
J: TRBJ2-3
V: TRBV6-5
CDR3: CASVRAGAGYHTQYF

size: once
length: 15
J: TRBJ1-3
V: TRBV18
CDR3: CASSPDTGAGNTIYF

size: NA
length: 13
J: TRBJ2-3
V: TRBV5-4
CDR3: CASSLAGTDTQYF

size: NA
length: 18
J: TRBJ2-3
V: TRBV2
CDR3: CASSQGLAGGTSTDTQYF

size: NA
length: 15
J: TRBJ2-5
V: TRBV5-1
CDR3: CASSSTTRQEETQYF

size: NA
length: 14
J: TRBJ1-5
V: TRBV2
CDR3: CASSGTGNNQPQHF

size: NA
length: 14
J: TRBJ2-3
V: TRBV7-9
CDR3: CASSFFPGLGVQYF

size: NA
length: 13
J: TRBJ2-3
V: TRBV6-1
CDR3: CASCLDRTDTQYF

size: NA
length: 14
J: TRBJ1-2
V: TRBV14
CDR3: CASSQVALTGGYTF

size: NA
length: 13
J: TRBJ2-3
V: TRBV5-4
CDR3: CASSPQAVDTQYF

size: NA
length: 16
J: TRBJ1-3
V: TRBV6-5
CDR3: CASSYSRQTSGNTIYF

size: NA
length: 14
J: TRBJ1-5
V: TRBV19
CDR3: CASSGSGSSQPQHF

size: NA
length: 15
J: TRBJ2-5
V: TRBV5-4
CDR3: CASSSGLAGAETQYF

size: NA
length: 14
J: TRBJ1-5
V: TRBV10-3
CDR3: CAIRGTGEGQPQHF

size: NA
length: 16
J: TRBJ1-5
V: TRBV6-1
CDR3: CASSEHRTGVGQPQHF

size: once
length: 16
J: TRBJ1-5
V: TRBV18
CDR3: CASSPGRGLTNQPQHF

size: NA
length: 16
J: TRBJ2-5
V: TRBV5-5
CDR3: CASSKGDRLGGETQYF

size: NA
length: 14
J: TRBJ1-1
V: TRBV27
CDR3: CASSLSVSNTEAFF

size: NA
length: 15
J: TRBJ2-5
V: TRBV19
CDR3: CASSPTPSSGETQYF

size: NA
length: 13
J: TRBJ2-1
V: TRBV27
CDR3: CASSLTGVNEQFF

size: NA
length: 17
J: TRBJ1-4
V: TRBV5-6
CDR3: CASSLGLGTQVGEKLFF

size: NA
length: 16
J: TRBJ1-6
V: TRBV5-6
CDR3: CASSLSSGGHNSPLHF

size: NA
length: 14
J: TRBJ2-1
V: TRBV19
CDR3: CASSIGETRYEQFF

size: once
length: 13
J: TRBJ2-7
V: TRBV5-1
CDR3: CASSLGRGDEQYF

size: NA
length: 13
J: TRBJ2-7
V: TRBV6-5
CDR3: CASSPGASYEQYF

size: NA
length: 14
J: TRBJ2-7
V: TRBV7-2
CDR3: CASSKTGGRNEQYF

size: NA
length: 16
J: TRBJ1-3
V: TRBV7-9
CDR3: CASSLLKSGVGNTIYF

size: NA
length: 15
J: TRBJ2-3
V: TRBV5-1
CDR3: CASSLAVGAGDTQYF

size: once
length: 15
J: TRBJ1-5
V: TRBV6-1
CDR3: CASRSGGAGGQPQHF

size: NA
length: 15
J: TRBJ2-1
V: TRBV18
CDR3: CASSPPGGLGDEQFF

size: NA
length: 16
J: TRBJ2-1
V: TRBV11-3
CDR3: CASSLDSRSSYNEQFF

size: NA
length: 14
J: TRBJ2-7
V: TRBV9
CDR3: CASSVGVASYEQYF

size: NA
length: 11
J: TRBJ1-1
V: TRBV20-1
CDR3: CSAEWTPTAFF

size: NA
length: 15
J: TRBJ1-3
V: TRBV11-2
CDR3: CASSPNPGGGNTIYF

size: NA
length: 14
J: TRBJ2-3
V: TRBV5-4
CDR3: CASSSDRWQDTQYF

size: NA
length: 15
J: TRBJ1-5
V: TRBV28
CDR3: CASRPTGGTGQPQHF

size: NA
length: 15
J: TRBJ2-3
V: TRBV4-2
CDR3: CASSQVGTTTDTQYF

size: NA
length: 14
J: TRBJ1-6
V: TRBV28
CDR3: CASSPGNYNSPLHF

size: once
length: 12
J: TRBJ2-1
V: TRBV11-3
CDR3: CASSLQHNEQFF

size: NA
length: 15
J: TRBJ2-7
V: TRBV5-1
CDR3: CASSLIDRGRSEQYF